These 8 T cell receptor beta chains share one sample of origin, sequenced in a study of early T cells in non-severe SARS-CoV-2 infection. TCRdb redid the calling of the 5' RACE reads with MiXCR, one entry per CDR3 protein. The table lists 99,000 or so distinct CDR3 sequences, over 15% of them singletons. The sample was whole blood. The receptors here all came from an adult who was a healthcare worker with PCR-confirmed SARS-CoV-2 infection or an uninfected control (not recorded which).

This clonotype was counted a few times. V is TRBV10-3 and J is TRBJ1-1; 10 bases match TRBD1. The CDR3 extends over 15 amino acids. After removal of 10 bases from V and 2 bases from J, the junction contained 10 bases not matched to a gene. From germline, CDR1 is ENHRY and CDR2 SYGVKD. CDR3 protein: CATRQGALKNTEAFF. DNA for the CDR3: TGTGCCACCCGACAGGGGGCCTTAAAAAACACTGAAGCTTTCTTT.

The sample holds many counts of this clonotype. The CDR3 is CASSQDSVYGYTF. CDR3 DNA: TGTGCCAGCAGCCAAGACAGCGTCTATGGCTACACCTTC. The J gene is TRBJ1-2, the V gene TRBV3-1; D uncertain. Germline CDR1 is LGHDT and CDR2 is YNNKEL (reference sequence). V gave up 0 bases and J gave up 4 bases, with 6 bases separating them. The CDR3 is 13 residues long.

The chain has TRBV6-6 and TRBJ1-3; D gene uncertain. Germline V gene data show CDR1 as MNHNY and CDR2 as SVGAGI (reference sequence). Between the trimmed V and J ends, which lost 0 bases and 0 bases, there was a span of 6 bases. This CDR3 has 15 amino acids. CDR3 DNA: TGTGCCAGCAGTTACTCAGACTACTCTGGAAACACCATATATTTT. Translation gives CASSYSDYSGNTIYF.

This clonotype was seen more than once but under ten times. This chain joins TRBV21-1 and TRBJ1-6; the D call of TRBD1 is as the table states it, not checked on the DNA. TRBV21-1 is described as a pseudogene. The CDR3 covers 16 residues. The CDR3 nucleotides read TGTGCCAGCAGCAAAAAGGGACAGCACTATAATTCACCCCTCCACTTT. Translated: CASSKKGQHYNSPLHF.

CDR3 DNA sequence: TGTGCCAGCAGCTTGGGGAGGACAGAGAACACCGGGGAGCTGTTTTTT. Its translation is CASSLGRTENTGELFF. The gene calls are TRBV5-4 and TRBJ2-2; a possible D gene is TRBD1 (6 bases). V was cut by 0 bases and J by 1 base, with 10 bases left in between. Germline CDR1 and CDR2: SGHNT and YYREEE (reference sequence). CDR3 length equals 16 residues.

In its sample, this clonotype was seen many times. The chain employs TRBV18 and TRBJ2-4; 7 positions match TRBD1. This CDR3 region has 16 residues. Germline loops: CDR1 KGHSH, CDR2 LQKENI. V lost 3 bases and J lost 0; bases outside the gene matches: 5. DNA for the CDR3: TGTGCCAGCTCACCCCGGGACAGACTAGCCAAAAACATTCAGTACTTC. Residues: CASSPRDRLAKNIQYF.

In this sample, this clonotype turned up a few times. The CDR3 region is CASTRDYSNTGELFF. The CDR3 DNA is TGTGCCAGCACTAGGGACTATTCAAACACCGGGGAGCTGTTTTTT. V and J are TRBV2 and TRBJ2-2; the match to TRBD2 covers 7 bases. This CDR3 has 15 residues. The ends lost 7 bases at V and 2 bases at J; junction bases unmatched: 7. The germline CDR1 and CDR2 sequences are SNHLY and FYNNEI.

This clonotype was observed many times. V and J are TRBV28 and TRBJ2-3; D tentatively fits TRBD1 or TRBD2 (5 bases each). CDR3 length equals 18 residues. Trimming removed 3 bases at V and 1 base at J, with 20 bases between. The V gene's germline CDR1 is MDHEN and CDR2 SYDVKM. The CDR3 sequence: CASSFTQGSGYRTDTQYF. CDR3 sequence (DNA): TGTGCCAGCAGTTTCACCCAGGGAAGCGGCTACCGCACAGATACGCAGTATTTT.